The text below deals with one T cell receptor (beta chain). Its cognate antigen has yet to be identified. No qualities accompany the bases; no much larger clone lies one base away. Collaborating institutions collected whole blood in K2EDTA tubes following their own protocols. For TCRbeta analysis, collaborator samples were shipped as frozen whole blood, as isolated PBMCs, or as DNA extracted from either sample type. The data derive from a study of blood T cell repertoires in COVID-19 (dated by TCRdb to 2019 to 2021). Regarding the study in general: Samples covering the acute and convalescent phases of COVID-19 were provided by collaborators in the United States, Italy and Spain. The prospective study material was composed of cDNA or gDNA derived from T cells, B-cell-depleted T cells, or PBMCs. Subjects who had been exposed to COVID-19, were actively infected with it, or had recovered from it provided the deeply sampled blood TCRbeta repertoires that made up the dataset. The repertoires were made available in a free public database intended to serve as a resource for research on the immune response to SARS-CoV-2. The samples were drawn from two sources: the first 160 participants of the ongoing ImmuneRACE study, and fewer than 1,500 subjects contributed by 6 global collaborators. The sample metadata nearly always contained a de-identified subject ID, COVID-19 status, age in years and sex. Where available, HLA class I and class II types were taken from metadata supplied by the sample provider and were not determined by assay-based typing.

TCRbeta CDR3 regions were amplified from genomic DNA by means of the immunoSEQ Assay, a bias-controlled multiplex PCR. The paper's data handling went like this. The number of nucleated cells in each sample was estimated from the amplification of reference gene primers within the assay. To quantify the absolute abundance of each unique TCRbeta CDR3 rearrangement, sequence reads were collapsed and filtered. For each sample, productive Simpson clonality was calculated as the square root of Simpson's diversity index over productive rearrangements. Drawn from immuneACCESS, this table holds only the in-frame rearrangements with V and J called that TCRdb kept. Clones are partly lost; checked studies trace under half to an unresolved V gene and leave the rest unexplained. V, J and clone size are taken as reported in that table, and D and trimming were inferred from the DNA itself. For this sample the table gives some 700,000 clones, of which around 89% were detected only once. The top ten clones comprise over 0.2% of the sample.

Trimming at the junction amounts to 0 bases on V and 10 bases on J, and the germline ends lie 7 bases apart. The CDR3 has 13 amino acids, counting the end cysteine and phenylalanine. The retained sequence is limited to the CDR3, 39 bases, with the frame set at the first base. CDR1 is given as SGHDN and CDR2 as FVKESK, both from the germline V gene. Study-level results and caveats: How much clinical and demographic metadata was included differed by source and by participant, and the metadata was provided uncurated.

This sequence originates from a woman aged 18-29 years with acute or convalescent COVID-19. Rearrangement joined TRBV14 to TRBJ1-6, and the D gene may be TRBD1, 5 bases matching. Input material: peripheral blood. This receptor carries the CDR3 CASSQDQGSPLHF. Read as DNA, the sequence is TGTGCCAGCAGCCAAGATCAGGGCTCACCCCTCCACTTT.